Sequencing of this T cell receptor (beta chain) was carried out in a study of cytomegalovirus exposure and HLA in healthy donors. Using immunoSEQ multiplex PCR, the repertoire was profiled, and TCRdb retains in-frame clones only, with some absent. This table has roughly 330,000 clones, about nine tenths appearing once. Trimming cost V 5 bases and J 4 bases; bases outside gene matches: 8. The length of the CDR3 is 16 residues. Germline CDR1 and CDR2: MNHEY and SMNVEV (reference sequence). This TCR derives from a woman younger than 45 in good health and CMV-seropositive. Sample: PBMCs. The chain couples TRBV27 to TRBJ1-4; TRBD1 aligns across 9 bases. This chain's CDR3 is CASSPKQGAINEKLFF. As DNA, the CDR3 is TGTGCCAGCAGTCCTAAACAGGGGGCTATTAATGAAAAACTGTTTTTT.